This TCR beta chain is from a study of T cell changes during pregnancy in multiple sclerosis. Trimming removed 6 bases from V and 5 bases from J, with 7 bases in between. CDR1 is SNHLY, CDR2 FYNNEI, per germline. The CDR3 loop spans 11 amino acids. Assay: immunoSEQ multiplex PCR; the TCRdb copy retains only in-frame clones and omits some. This table holds approximately 60,000 clones, about 83% found once. V usage is TRBV2 and J usage is TRBJ1-1, with D uncertain. The specimen was peripheral blood from another person, used as feeder cells. The clonotype originates from a human donor whose cells served as feeder cells for cultures in a pregnancy study. The CDR3 coding sequence is TGTGCCAGCAGCTTCTATACTGAAGCTTTCTTT. Translation gives CASSFYTEAFF.